Listed below are T cell receptor beta chains from one sample, sequenced in a study of CD8 T cells in ankylosing spondylitis. TCRdb re-called the 5' RACE reads through MiXCR, storing one row per CDR3 protein. The table includes 750,000 to 850,000 distinct CDR3 sequences, roughly 12% detected once. Sequenced material: blood, either unsorted or a sorted T cell fraction (not recorded which). All receptors come from a male donor with ankylosing spondylitis. The CDR3 runs from the conserved cysteine through the conserved F or W. The D gene is left open where the match is weak. A row's size may be missing; if present it is once, few, many or a size class.

>NA|TRBV5-1|NA|TRBJ1-1
TGCGCCAGCAGCTTGGCTGCGGTTGGGCGGACTGAAGCTTTCTTT
CASSLAAVGRTEAFF
>NA|TRBV6-1|NA|TRBJ1-1
TGTGCCAGCCTTTTGGTGGGGGGGACTGAAGCTTTCTTT
CASLLVGGTEAFF
>few|TRBV7-2|NA|TRBJ2-1
TGTGCCAGCAGCGGTCAGGGCTTGTTCTCCTACAATGAGCAGTTCTTC
CASSGQGLFSYNEQFF
>NA|TRBV5-1|NA|TRBJ1-2
TGCGCCAGCAGCTTGTCCACCTCAGGAGGCTATGGCTACACCTTC
CASSLSTSGGYGYTF
>NA|TRBV7-2|NA|TRBJ1-1
TGTGCCAGCAGCTCCAGGACGGGACCAGGCACTGAAGCTTTCTTT
CASSSRTGPGTEAFF
>NA|TRBV7-2|TRBD2|TRBJ2-5
TGTGCCAGCAGCTCGACTAGCGGGAGATATGGGGAGACCCAGTACTTC
CASSSTSGRYGETQYF
>few|TRBV20-1|TRBD2|TRBJ2-1
TGCAGTGCTTTCGGACTAGCGGGGGTATACAATGAGCAGTTCTTC
CSAFGLAGVYNEQFF
>NA|TRBV10-3|TRBD1|TRBJ2-7
TGTGCCATCAGTGAGTCGACAGGGTTCTACGAGCAGTACTTC
CAISESTGFYEQYF
>few|TRBV15|NA|TRBJ1-1
TGTGCCACCAGCAGAGATCGGAGGGCATGGGACACTGAAGCTTTCTTT
CATSRDRRAWDTEAFF
>few|TRBV5-5|TRBD1|TRBJ2-7
TGTGCCAGCAGGTGGGACAGGGTTTTGTACTTC
CASRWDRVLYF
>few|TRBV20-1|TRBD2|TRBJ2-7
TGCAGTGCTAGAGCGGCTAGCGGAGTGCACGAGCAGTACTTC
CSARAASGVHEQYF
>NA|TRBV7-2|NA|TRBJ1-2
TGTGCCAGCAGCCAAAACTCTGGCTATGGCTACACCTTC
CASSQNSGYGYTF
>many|TRBV20-1|TRBD2|TRBJ2-7
TGCAGTGCTAGGCGTACTAGCGGGGACCAGCAGTACTTC
CSARRTSGDQQYF
>many|TRBV20-1|TRBD1|TRBJ2-5
TGCAGTGTCCTCGACAGGGGCCAAGAGACCCAGTACTTC
CSVLDRGQETQYF
>many|TRBV20-1|NA|TRBJ2-1
TGCAGTGCTAGAAGGGGGACAAATGAGCAGTTCTTC
CSARRGTNEQFF
>NA|TRBV28|NA|TRBJ2-5
TGTGCCAGCAGTTCCCGAGGGCAGGGGAGGGAAGAGACCCAGTACTTC
CASSSRGQGREETQYF
>many|TRBV20-1|NA|TRBJ1-1
TGCACTCTCCTTAAGGTCGCTGAAGCTTTCTTT
CTLLKVAEAFF
>few|TRBV20-1|TRBD2|TRBJ2-2
TGCAGTGGAGCAGGGCCTAGCGGGGGGGCAGGCGGGGAGCTGTTTTTT
CSGAGPSGGAGGELFF
>NA|TRBV20-1|NA|TRBJ2-3
TGCAGTGCTAGAGACCCGGGATTTGGCACAGATACGCAGTATTTT
CSARDPGFGTDTQYF
>NA|TRBV20-1|NA|TRBJ1-5
TGCAGTGCTAGTATCGATATTTGGCAGCCCCAGCATTTT
CSASIDIWQPQHF
>NA|TRBV7-2|NA|TRBJ2-2
TGTGCCAGCAGCTTAGATAGCGGATTGAACACCGGGGAGCTGTTTTTT
CASSLDSGLNTGELFF
>NA|TRBV6-5|TRBD1|TRBJ1-1
TGTGCCAGCAGTTACTCCCGGACAGGGAGAGCTTTCTTT
CASSYSRTGRAFF
>NA|TRBV6-2/TRBV6-3|TRBD1|TRBJ2-1
TGTGCCAGCAGTCGGACGGGACAGTACAATGAGCAGTTCTTC
CASSRTGQYNEQFF
>few|TRBV21-1|NA|TRBJ2-7
TGTGCCAGCAGTTTAGAAAGGTTTTGTCCGTTC
CASSLERFCPF
>few|TRBV20-1|NA|TRBJ2-4
TGCAGTGTACTCGGGACTGAGATAGCCAAAAACATTCAGTACTTC
CSVLGTEIAKNIQYF
>few|TRBV20-1|NA|TRBJ2-3
TGCAGTGCTACCAGCGGTAAGCGCACAGATACGCAGTATTTT
CSATSGKRTDTQYF
>many|TRBV12-3/TRBV12-4|TRBD2|TRBJ2-3
TGTGCCAGCAGACATCCCGTGAGCGGGGGGGCCACAGATACGCAGTATTTT
CASRHPVSGGATDTQYF
>many|TRBV7-2|NA|TRBJ2-3
TGTGCCAGCACCCAGCCCGGACAGGGAGGGACAGATACGCAGTATTTT
CASTQPGQGGTDTQYF
>NA|TRBV4-3|TRBD1|TRBJ1-1
TGCGCCAGCAGCCAAGAGGTATCAGGGGGAGGGACTGAAGCTTTCTTT
CASSQEVSGGGTEAFF